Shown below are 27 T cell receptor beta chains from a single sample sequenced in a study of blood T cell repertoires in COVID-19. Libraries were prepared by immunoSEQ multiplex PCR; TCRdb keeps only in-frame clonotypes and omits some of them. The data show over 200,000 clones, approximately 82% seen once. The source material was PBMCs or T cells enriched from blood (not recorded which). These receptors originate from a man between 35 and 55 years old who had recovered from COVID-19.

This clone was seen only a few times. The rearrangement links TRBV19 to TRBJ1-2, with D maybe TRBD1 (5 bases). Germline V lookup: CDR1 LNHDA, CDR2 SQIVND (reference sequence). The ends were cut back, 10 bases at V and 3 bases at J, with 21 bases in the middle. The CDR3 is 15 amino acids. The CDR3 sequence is CAIQPSGEGDYGYTF. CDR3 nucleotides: TGTGCCATCCAACCCAGCGGGGAAGGGGACTATGGCTACACCTTC.

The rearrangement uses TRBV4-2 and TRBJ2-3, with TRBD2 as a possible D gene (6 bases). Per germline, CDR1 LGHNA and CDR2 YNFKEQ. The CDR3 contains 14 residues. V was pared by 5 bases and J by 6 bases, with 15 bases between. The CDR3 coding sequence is TGTGCCAGCAGCACTCCGGGACTCCCCGATACGCAGTATTTT. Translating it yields CASSTPGLPDTQYF.

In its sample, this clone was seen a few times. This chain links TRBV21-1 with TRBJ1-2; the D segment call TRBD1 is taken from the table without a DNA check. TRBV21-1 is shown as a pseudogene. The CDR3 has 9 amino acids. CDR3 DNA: TGTGCCAGCATGCAGGGCTACACCTTC. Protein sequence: CASMQGYTF.

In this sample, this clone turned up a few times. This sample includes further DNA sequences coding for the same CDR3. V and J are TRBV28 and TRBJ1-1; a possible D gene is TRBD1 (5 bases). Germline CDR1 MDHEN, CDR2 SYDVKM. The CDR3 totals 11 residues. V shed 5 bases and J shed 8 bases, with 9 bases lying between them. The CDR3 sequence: CASSPPGEAFF. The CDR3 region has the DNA TGTGCCAGCAGTCCTCCAGGGGAAGCTTTCTTT.

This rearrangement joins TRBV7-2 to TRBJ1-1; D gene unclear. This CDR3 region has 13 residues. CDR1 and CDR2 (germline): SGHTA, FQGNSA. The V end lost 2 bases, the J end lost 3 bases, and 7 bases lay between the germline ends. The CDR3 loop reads CASSLNGYTEAFF. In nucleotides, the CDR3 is TGTGCCAGCAGCTTAAACGGGTACACTGAAGCTTTCTTT. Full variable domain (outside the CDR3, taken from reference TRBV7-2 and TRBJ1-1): GAGVSQSPSNKVTEKGKDVELRCDPISGHTALYWYRQSLGQGLEFLIYFQGNSAPDKSGLPSDRFSAERTGGSVSTLTIQRTQQEDSAVYLCASSLNGYTEAFFGQGTRLTVV.

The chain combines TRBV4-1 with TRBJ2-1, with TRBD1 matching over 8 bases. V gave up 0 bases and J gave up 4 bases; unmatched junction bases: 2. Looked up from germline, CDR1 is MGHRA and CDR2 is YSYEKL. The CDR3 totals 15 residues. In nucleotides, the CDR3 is TGCGCCAGCAGCCAAGATGGACAGGGATACAATGAGCAGTTCTTC. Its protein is CASSQDGQGYNEQFF.

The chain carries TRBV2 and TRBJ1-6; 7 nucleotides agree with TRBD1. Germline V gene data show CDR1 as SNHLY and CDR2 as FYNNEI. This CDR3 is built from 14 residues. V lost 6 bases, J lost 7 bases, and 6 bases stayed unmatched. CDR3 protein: CASRPGTANSPLHF. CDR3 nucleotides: TGTGCCAGCAGGCCGGGGACAGCCAATTCACCCCTCCACTTT.

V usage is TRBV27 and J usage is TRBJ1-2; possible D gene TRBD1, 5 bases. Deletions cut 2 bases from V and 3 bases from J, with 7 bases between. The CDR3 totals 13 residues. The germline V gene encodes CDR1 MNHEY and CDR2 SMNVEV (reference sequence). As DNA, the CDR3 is TGTGCCAGCAGTTTAATAGGGGACTATGGCTACACCTTC. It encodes CASSLIGDYGYTF.

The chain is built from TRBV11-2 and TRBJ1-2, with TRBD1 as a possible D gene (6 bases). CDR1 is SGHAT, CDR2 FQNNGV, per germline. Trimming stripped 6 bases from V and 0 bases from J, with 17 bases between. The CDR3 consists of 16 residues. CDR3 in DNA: TGTGCCAGCAGGAATTTTAGACAGGACCCTAACTATGGCTACACCTTC. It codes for CASRNFRQDPNYGYTF.

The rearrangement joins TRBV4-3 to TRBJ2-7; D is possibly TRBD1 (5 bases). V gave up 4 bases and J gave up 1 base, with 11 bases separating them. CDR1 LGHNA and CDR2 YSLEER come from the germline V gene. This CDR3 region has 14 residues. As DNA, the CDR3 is TGCGCCAGCAGCCTCACAGGTTCTTCCTACGAGCAGTACTTC. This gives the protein CASSLTGSSYEQYF.

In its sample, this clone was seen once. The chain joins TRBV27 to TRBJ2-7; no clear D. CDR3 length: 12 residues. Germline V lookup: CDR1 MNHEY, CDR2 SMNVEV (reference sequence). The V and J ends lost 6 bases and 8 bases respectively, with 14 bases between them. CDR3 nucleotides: TGTGCCAGCAGCTCTCCGGGTGCTAAGCAGTACTTC. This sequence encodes CASSSPGAKQYF.

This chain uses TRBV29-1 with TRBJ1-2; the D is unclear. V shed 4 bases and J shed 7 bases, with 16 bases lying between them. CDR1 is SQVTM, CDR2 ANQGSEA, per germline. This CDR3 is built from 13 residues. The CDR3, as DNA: TGCAGCGTTGCCGGCATAAACGGGGTTGGCTACACCTTC. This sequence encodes CSVAGINGVGYTF.

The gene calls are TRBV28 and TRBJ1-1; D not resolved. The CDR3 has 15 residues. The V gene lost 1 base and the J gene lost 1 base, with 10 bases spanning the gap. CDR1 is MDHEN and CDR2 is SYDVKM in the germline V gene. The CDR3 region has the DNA TGTGCCAGCAGTTTATACAATAAACAGAACACTGAAGCTTTCTTT. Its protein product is CASSLYNKQNTEAFF.

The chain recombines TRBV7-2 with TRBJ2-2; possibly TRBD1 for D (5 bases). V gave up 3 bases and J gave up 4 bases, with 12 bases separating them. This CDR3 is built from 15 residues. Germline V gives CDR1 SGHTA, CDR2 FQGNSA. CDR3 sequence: CASSFPHQGTGELFF. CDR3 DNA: TGTGCCAGCAGCTTCCCCCACCAGGGCACCGGGGAGCTGTTTTTT.

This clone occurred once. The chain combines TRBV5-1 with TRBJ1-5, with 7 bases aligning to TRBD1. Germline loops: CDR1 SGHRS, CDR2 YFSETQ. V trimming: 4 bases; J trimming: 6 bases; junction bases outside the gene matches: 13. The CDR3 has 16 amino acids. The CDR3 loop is CASSPSPSGGFQPQHF. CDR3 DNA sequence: TGCGCCAGCAGCCCTTCCCCGTCAGGGGGGTTTCAGCCCCAGCATTTT.

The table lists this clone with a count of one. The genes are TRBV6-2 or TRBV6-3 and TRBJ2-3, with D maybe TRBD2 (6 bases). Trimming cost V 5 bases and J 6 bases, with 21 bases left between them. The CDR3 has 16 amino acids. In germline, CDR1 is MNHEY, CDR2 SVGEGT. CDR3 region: CASSRGWGGVVDTQYF. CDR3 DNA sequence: TGTGCCAGCAGTCGCGGGTGGGGCGGGGTAGTGGATACGCAGTATTTT.

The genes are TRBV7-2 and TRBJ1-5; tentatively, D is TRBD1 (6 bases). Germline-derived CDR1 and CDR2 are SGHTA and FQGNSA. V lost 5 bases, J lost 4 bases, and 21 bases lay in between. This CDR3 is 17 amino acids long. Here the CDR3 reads CASSPKGGGPSNQPQHF. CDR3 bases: TGTGCCAGCAGCCCAAAGGGCGGGGGGCCGTCAAATCAGCCCCAGCATTTT.

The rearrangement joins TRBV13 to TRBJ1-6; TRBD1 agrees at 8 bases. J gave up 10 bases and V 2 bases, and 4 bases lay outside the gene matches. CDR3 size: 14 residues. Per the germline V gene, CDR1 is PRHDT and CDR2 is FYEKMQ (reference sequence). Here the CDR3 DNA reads TGTGCCAGCAGCTTAAAGACAGGGGCCTCACCCCTCCACTTT. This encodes CASSLKTGASPLHF.

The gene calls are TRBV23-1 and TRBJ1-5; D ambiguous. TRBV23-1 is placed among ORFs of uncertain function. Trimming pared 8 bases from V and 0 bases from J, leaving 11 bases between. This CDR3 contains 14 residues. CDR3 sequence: CASGLDTSNQPQHF. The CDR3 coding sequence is TGCGCCAGCGGCCTTGACACTAGCAATCAGCCCCAGCATTTT.

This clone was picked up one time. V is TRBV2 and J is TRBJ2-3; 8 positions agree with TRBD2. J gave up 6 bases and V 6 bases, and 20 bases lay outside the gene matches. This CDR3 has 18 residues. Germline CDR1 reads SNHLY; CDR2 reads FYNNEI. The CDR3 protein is CASRVGVAGGWVMDTQYF. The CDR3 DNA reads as TGTGCCAGCAGAGTCGGTGTGGCGGGAGGATGGGTGATGGATACGCAGTATTTT.

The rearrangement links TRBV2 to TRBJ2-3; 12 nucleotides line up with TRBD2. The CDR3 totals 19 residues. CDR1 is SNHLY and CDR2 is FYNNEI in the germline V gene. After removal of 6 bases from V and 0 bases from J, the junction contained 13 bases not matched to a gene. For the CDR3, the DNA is TGTGCCAGCAGGGTACCCGGGACTAGCGGGTCCACTAGCACAGATACGCAGTATTTT. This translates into CASRVPGTSGSTSTDTQYF.

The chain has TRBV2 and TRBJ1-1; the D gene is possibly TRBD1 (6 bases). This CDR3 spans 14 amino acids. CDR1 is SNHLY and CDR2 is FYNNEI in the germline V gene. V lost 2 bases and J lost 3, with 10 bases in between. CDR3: CASSEPGQYTEAFF. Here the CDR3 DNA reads TGTGCCAGCAGTGAACCAGGACAGTACACTGAAGCTTTCTTT.

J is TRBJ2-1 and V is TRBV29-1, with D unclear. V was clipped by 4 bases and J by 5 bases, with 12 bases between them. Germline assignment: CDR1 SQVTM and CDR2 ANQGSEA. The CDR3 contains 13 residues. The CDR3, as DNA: TGCAGCGTTGCGGCCAGGCTACACAATGAGCAGTTCTTC. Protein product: CSVAARLHNEQFF.

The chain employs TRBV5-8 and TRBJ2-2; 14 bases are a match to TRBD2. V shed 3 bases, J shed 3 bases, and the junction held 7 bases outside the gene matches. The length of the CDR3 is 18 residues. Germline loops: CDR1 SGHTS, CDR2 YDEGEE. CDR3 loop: CASSYSGTSGSDTGELFF. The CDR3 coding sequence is TGTGCCAGCAGCTACTCCGGGACTAGCGGGAGTGACACCGGGGAGCTGTTTTTT.

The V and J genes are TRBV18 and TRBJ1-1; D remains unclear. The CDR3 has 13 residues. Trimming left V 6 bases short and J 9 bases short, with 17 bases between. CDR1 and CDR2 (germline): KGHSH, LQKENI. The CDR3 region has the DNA TGTGCCAGCTCCCTACTAGGATCGAGGCAAGCTTTCTTT. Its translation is CASSLLGSRQAFF. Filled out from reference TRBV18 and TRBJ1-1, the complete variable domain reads NAGVMQNPRHLVRRRGQEARLRCSPMKGHSHVYWYRQLPEEGLKFMVYLQKENIIDESGMPKERFSAEFPKEGPSILRIQQVVRGDSAAYFCASSLLGSRQAFFGQGTRLTVV.

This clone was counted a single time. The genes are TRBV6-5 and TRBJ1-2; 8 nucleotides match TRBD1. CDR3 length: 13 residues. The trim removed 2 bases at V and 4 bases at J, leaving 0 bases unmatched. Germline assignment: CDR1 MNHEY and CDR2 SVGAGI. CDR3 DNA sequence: TGTGCCAGCAGTTACGACAGGGGCTATGGCTACACCTTC. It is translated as CASSYDRGYGYTF.

The CDR3 protein is CASSTAPDRVSGELFF. CDR3 DNA: TGTGCCAGCAGCACTGCACCTGACAGGGTGAGCGGGGAGCTGTTTTTT. V usage is TRBV5-4 and J usage is TRBJ2-2, with 7 bases fitting TRBD1. The CDR3 is 16 amino acids. Germline CDR1 and CDR2: SGHNT and YYREEE (reference sequence). The junction had 13 bases not matched to a gene; V was cut back by 4 bases and J by 7 bases.